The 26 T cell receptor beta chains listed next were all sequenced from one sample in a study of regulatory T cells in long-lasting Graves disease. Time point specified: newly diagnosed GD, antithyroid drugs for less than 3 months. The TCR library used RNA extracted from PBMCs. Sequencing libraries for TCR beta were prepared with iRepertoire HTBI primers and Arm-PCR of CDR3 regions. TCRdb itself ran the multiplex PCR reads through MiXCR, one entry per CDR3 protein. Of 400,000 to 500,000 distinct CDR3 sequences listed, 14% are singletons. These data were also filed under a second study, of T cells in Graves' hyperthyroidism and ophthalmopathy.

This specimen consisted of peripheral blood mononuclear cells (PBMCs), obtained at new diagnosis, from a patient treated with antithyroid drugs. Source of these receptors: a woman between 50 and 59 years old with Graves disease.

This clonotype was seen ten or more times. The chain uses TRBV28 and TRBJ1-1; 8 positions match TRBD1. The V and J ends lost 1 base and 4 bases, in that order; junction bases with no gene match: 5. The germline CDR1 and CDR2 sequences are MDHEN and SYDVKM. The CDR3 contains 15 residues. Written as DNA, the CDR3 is TGTGCCAGCAGTTTATTTTCAGGGGGCATCACTGAAGCTTTCTTT. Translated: CASSLFSGGITEAFF. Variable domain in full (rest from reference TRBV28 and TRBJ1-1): DVKVTQSSRYLVKRTGEKVFLECVQDMDHENMFWYRQDPGLGLRLIYFSYDVKMKEKGDIPEGYSVSREKKERFSLILESASTNQTSMYLCASSLFSGGITEAFFGQGTRLTVV.

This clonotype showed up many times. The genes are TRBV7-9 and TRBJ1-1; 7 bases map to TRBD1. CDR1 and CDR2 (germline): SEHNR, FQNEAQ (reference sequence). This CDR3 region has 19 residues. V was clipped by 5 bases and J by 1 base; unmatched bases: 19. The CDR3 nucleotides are TGTGCCAGCAGCCCCACCCTCAGGGGGACTACATCGGCGAACACTGAAGCTTTCTTT. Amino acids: CASSPTLRGTTSANTEAFF. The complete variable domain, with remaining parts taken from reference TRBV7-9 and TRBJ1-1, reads DTGVSQNPRHKITKRGQNVTFRCDPISEHNRLYWYRQTLGQGPEFLTYFQNEAQLEKSRLLSDRFSAERPKGSFSTLEIQRTEQGDSAMYLCASSPTLRGTTSANTEAFFGQGTRLTVV.

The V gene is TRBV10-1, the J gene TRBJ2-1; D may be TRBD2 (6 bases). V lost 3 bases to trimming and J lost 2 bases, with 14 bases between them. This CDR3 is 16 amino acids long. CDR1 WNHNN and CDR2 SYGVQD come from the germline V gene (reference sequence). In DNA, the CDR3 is TGCGCCAGCAGTGAATTAGGAGGGAAGCCCTACAATGAGCAGTTCTTC. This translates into CASSELGGKPYNEQFF.

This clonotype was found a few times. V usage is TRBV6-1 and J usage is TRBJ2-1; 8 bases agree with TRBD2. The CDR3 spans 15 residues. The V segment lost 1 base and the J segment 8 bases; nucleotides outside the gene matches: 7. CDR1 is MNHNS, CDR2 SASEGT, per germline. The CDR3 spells CASSEGRAGVHEQFF. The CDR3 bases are TGTGCCAGCAGTGAAGGGAGAGCGGGAGTTCATGAGCAGTTCTTC.

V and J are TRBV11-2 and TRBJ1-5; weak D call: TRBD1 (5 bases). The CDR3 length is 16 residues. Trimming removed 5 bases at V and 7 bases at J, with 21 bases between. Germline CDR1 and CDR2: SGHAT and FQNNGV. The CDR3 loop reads CASSPPMQGTDQPQHF. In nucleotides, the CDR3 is TGTGCCAGCAGCCCCCCGATGCAGGGCACCGACCAGCCCCAGCATTTT.

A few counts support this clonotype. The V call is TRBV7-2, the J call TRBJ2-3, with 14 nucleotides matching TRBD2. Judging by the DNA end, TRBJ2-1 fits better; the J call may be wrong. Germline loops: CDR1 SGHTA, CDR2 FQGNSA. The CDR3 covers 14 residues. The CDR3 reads CASSVGTSGSEQFF. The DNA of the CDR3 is TGTGCCAGCAGCGTCGGGACTAGCGGGAGTGAGCAGTTCTTC.

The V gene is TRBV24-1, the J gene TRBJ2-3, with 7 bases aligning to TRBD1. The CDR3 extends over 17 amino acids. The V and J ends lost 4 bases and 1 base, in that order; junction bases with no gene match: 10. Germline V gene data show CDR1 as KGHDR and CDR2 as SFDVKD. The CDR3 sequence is CATSDTVTGAGTDTQYF. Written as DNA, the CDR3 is TGTGCCACCAGTGACACCGTCACAGGGGCGGGCACAGATACGCAGTATTTT.

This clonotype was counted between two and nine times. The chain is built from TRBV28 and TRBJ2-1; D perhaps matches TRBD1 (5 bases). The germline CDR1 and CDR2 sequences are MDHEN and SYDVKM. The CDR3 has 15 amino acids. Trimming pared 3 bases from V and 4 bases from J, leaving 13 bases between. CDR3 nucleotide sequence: TGTGCCAGCAGTTTGGGGCTAGGACATTACAATGAGCAGTTCTTC. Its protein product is CASSLGLGHYNEQFF. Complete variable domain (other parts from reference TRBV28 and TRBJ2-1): DVKVTQSSRYLVKRTGEKVFLECVQDMDHENMFWYRQDPGLGLRLIYFSYDVKMKEKGDIPEGYSVSREKKERFSLILESASTNQTSMYLCASSLGLGHYNEQFFGPGTRLTVL.

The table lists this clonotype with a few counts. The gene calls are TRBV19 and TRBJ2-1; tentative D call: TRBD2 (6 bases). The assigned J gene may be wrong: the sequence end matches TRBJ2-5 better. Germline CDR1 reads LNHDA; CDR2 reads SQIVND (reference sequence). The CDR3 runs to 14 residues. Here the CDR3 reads CASSTGDGQETQYF. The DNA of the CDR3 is TGTGCCAGTAGTACGGGAGATGGGCAAGAGACCCAGTACTTC.

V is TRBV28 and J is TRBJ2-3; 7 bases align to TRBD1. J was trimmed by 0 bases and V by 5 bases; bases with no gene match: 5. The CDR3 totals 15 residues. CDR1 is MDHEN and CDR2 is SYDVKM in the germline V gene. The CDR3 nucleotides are TGTGCCAGCAGTACCTTCAGGGGGAGCACAGATACGCAGTATTTT. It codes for CASSTFRGSTDTQYF.

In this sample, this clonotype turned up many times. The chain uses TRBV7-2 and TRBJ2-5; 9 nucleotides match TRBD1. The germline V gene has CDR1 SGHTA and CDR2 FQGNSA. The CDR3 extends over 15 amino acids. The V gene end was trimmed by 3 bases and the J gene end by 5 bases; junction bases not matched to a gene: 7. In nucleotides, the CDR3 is TGTGCCAGCAGCTTCCCGGGACAGGGTGATGAGACCCAGTACTTC. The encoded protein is CASSFPGQGDETQYF. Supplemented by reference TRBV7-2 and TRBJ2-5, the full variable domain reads GAGVSQSPSNKVTEKGKDVELRCDPISGHTALYWYRQSLGQGLEFLIYFQGNSAPDKSGLPSDRFSAERTGGSVSTLTIQRTQQEDSAVYLCASSFPGQGDETQYFGPGTRLLVL.

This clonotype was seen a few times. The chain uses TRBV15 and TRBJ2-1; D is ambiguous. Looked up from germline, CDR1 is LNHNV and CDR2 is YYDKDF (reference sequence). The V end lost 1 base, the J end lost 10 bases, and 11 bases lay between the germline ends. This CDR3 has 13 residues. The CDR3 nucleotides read TGTGCCACCAGCAGAGTCCCACTGGGGGAGCAGTTCTTC. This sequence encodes CATSRVPLGEQFF.

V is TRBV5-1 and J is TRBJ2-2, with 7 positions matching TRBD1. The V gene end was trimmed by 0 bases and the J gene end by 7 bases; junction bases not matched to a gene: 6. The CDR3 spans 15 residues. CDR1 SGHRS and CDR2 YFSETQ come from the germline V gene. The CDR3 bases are TGCGCCAGCAGCTTGGAGGGGGCGCTGGGCGGGGAGCTGTTTTTT. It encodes CASSLEGALGGELFF.

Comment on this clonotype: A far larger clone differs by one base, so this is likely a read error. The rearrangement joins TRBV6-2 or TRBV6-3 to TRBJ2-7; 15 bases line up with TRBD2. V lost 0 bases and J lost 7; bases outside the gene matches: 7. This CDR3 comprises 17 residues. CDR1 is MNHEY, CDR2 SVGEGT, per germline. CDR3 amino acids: CASSYSGTSGRNNEQYF. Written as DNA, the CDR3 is TGTGCCAGCAGTTACTCGGGGACTAGCGGGAGGAACAATGAGCAGTACTTC.

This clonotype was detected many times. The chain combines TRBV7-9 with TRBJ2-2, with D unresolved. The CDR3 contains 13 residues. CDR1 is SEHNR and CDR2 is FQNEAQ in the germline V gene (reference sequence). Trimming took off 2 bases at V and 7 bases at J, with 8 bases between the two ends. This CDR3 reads CASSLQFLGELFF. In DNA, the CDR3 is TGTGCCAGCAGCTTACAATTTCTCGGGGAGCTGTTTTTT.

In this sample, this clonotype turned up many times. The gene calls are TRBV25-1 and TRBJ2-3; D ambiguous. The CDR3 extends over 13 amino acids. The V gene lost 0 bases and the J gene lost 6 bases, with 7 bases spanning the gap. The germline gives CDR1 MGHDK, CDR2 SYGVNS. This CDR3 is CASSEYTLDTQYF. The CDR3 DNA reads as TGTGCCAGCAGTGAATACACCCTCGATACGCAGTATTTT.

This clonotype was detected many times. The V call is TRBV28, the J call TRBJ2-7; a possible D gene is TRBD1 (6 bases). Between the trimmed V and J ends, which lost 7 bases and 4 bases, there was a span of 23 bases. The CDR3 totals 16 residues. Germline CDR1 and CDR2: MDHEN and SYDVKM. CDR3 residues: CASTETGHWTFYEQYF. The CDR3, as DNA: TGTGCCAGCACCGAGACAGGACACTGGACATTTTACGAGCAGTACTTC.

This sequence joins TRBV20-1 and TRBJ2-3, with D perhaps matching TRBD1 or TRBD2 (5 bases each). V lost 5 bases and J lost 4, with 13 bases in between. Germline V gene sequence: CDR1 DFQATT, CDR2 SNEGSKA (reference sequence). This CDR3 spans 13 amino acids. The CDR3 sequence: CSARGGGADTQYF. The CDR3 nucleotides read TGCAGTGCTCGAGGTGGGGGAGCAGATACGCAGTATTTT.

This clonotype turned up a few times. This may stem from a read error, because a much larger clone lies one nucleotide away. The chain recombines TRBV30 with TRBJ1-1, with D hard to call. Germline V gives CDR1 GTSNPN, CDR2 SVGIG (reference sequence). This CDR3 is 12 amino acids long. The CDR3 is CAWKKVNTEASF. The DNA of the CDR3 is TGTGCCTGGAAGAAGGTAAACACTGAAGCTTCCTTT.

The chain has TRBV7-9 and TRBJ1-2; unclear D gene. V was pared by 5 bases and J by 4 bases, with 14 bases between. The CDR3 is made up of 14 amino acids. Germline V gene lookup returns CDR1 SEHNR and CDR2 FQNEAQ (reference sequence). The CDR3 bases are TGTGCCAGCAGCCCCCCGGGCAGTGCCTATGGCTACACCTTC. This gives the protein CASSPPGSAYGYTF. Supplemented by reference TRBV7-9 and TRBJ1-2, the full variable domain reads DTGVSQNPRHKITKRGQNVTFRCDPISEHNRLYWYRQTLGQGPEFLTYFQNEAQLEKSRLLSDRFSAERPKGSFSTLEIQRTEQGDSAMYLCASSPPGSAYGYTFGSGTRLTVV.

The CDR3 sequence is CASLGGLFVNEQFF. The CDR3 nucleotides read TGTGCCAGCCTTGGGGGTCTTTTTGTCAATGAGCAGTTCTTC. V and J are TRBV11-2 and TRBJ2-1; D may correspond to TRBD1 or TRBD2 (5 bases each). V was clipped by 8 bases and J by 6 bases, with 17 bases between them. The CDR3 length is 14 residues. The V gene's germline CDR1 is SGHAT and CDR2 FQNNGV.

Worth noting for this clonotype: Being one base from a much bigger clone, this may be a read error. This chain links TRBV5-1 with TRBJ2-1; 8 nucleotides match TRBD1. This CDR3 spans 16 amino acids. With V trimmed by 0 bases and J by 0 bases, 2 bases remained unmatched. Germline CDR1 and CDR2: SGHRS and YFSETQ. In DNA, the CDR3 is TGCGCCAGCAGCTTGGCGGGACAGGTCTCCTACAATGAGCAGTTCTTC. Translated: CASSLAGQVSYNEQFF.

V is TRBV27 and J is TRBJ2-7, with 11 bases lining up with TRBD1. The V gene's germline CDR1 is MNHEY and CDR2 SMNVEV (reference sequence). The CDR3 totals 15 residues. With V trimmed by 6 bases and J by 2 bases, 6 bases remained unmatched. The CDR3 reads CASRDRGLLTYEQYF. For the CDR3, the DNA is TGTGCCAGCAGGGACAGGGGGCTCCTTACCTACGAGCAGTACTTC.

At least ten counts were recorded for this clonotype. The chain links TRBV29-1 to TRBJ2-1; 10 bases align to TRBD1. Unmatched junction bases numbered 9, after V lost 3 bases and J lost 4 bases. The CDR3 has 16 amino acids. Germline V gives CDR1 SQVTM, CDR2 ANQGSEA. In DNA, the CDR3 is TGCAGCGTTGAGTGGACAGGGGGATCCGGATACAATGAGCAGTTCTTC. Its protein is CSVEWTGGSGYNEQFF.

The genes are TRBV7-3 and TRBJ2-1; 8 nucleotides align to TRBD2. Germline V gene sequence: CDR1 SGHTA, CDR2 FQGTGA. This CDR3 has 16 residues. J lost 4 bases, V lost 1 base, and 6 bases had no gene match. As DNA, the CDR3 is TGTGCCAGCAGCTTAATATCGGGACTAGGTTACAATGAGCAGTTCTTC. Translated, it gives CASSLISGLGYNEQFF. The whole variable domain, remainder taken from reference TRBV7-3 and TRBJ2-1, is GAGVSQTPSNKVTEKGKYVELRCDPISGHTALYWYRQSLGQGPEFLIYFQGTGAADDSGLPNDRFFAVRPEGSVSTLKIQRTERGDSAVYLCASSLISGLGYNEQFFGPGTRLTVL.

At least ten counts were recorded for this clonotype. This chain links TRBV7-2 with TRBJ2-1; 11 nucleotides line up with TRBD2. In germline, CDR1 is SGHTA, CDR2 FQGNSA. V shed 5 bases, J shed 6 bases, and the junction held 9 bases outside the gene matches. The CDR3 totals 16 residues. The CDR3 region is CASSNRPGLAVNEQFF. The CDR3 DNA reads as TGTGCCAGCAGCAATCGCCCGGGACTAGCGGTCAATGAGCAGTTCTTC.